One and the same sample provided the 23 T cell receptor beta chains below, sequenced in a study of blood T cell repertoires in COVID-19. Repertoires were generated with immunoSEQ multiplex PCR, while TCRdb's copy carries only in-frame clones and drops some. The sample has roughly 230,000 clones, around four fifths seen once. The source material was peripheral blood. The receptors were gathered from a woman aged 60 to 75 with active or convalescent COVID-19.

V usage is TRBV5-4 and J usage is TRBJ1-1; D is ambiguous. CDR3 length: 16 amino acids. Germline V lookup: CDR1 SGHNT, CDR2 YYREEE (reference sequence). V dropped 0 bases and J dropped 0 bases, with 12 bases sitting between them. The CDR3 bases are TGTGCCAGCAGCTTGGGGTCCCCCGGGGTGAACACTGAAGCTTTCTTT. Translated, it gives CASSLGSPGVNTEAFF. The full variable domain, with the rest looked up from reference TRBV5-4 and TRBJ1-1, is ETGVTQSPTHLIKTRGQQVTLRCSSQSGHNTVSWYQQALGQGPQFIFQYYREEENGRGNFPPRFSGLQFPNYSSELNVNALELDDSALYLCASSLGSPGVNTEAFFGQGTRLTVV.

This chain joins TRBV29-1 and TRBJ2-1; tentative D call: TRBD1 (6 bases). V lost 7 bases and J 9 bases, leaving 16 bases between the germline ends. This CDR3 region has 12 residues. Germline V gene sequence: CDR1 SQVTM, CDR2 ANQGSEA. The CDR3 is CSGDPEGGEQFF. DNA of the CDR3: TGCAGCGGTGACCCTGAAGGGGGTGAGCAGTTCTTC.

There are a few counts of this clone. This rearrangement joins TRBV27 to TRBJ1-2; TRBD1 agrees at 9 bases. Unmatched junction bases numbered 5, after V lost 0 bases and J lost 0 bases. The CDR3 consists of 17 residues. CDR1 is MNHEY, CDR2 SMNVEV, per germline (reference sequence). The CDR3 DNA follows: TGTGCCAGCAGTTTATCGGTCGGGGACAGGGCTAACTATGGCTACACCTTC. This codes for CASSLSVGDRANYGYTF.

The V and J genes are TRBV6-5 and TRBJ1-4; D is ambiguous. The CDR3 is made up of 15 amino acids. V lost 6 bases to trimming and J lost 3 bases, with 14 bases between them. The germline V gene encodes CDR1 MNHEY and CDR2 SVGAGI. The CDR3 is CASRIEGSPNEKLFF. The CDR3, as DNA: TGTGCCAGCAGAATCGAGGGATCACCTAATGAAAAACTGTTTTTT.

This clone was found a few times. This sample also contains other DNA sequences that code for the same CDR3. The chain is built from TRBV7-9 and TRBJ2-7, with 13 bases matching TRBD2. V dropped 0 bases and J dropped 4; count of bases not matched to a gene: 0. The CDR3 has 15 residues. Per the germline V gene, CDR1 is SEHNR and CDR2 is FQNEAQ (reference sequence). CDR3 amino acids: CASSLAGLAGYEQYF. In nucleotides, the CDR3 is TGTGCCAGCAGCTTAGCGGGACTAGCGGGATACGAGCAGTACTTC.

V and J are TRBV10-1 and TRBJ2-2; D call uncertain. Looked up from germline, CDR1 is WNHNN and CDR2 is SYGVQD (reference sequence). The CDR3 extends over 14 amino acids. Trimming stripped 5 bases from V and 3 bases from J, with 10 bases between. The CDR3 sequence is CASSFQMYTGELFF. The DNA for the CDR3 is TGCGCCAGCAGTTTCCAGATGTACACCGGGGAGCTGTTTTTT.

This chain uses TRBV23-1 with TRBJ2-7; tentatively, D is TRBD1 (6 bases). TRBV23-1 is an ORF, and what it does is uncertain. Trimming took 0 bases from V and 3 from J, leaving 33 bases between them. This CDR3 is built from 22 residues. This CDR3 is CASSQSSKTQCGPRGKDYEQYF. The CDR3 DNA is TGCGCCAGCAGTCAATCTTCTAAGACCCAGTGCGGACCCAGGGGAAAGGACTACGAGCAGTACTTC.

This clone occurred a few times. The chain has TRBV12-3 or TRBV12-4 and TRBJ1-5; D is undetermined. The CDR3 has 12 amino acids. The ends were cut back, 2 bases at V and 11 bases at J, with 10 bases in the middle. CDR3 in amino acids: CASSLPGRAQHF. CDR3 bases: TGTGCCAGCAGTTTACCGGGGAGGGCCCAGCATTTT.

This CDR3 reads CAWTRDSSMNTEAFF. The CDR3 bases are TGTGCCTGGACTCGGGACAGCAGCATGAACACTGAAGCTTTCTTT. J is TRBJ1-1 and V is TRBV30, with TRBD1 identical over 7 bases. The germline V gene has CDR1 GTSNPN and CDR2 SVGIG (reference sequence). The trim removed 4 bases at V and 0 bases at J, leaving 8 bases unmatched. The CDR3 sequence is 15 residues long.

CDR3 nucleotide sequence: TGCAGCGTTACGGACAGGAGGAACACTGAAGCTTTCTTT. It translates to CSVTDRRNTEAFF. V is TRBV29-1 and J is TRBJ1-1; 7 bases fit TRBD1. Germline V gives CDR1 SQVTM, CDR2 ANQGSEA. This CDR3 is built from 13 residues. V gave up 5 bases and J gave up 1 base; unmatched junction bases: 4.

The chain employs TRBV6-5 and TRBJ2-5; D perhaps matches TRBD2 (5 bases). Germline V CDR1 and CDR2: MNHEY, SVGAGI. The CDR3 runs 15 residues. The V and J ends lost 2 bases and 3 bases respectively, with 13 bases between them. The CDR3 region has the DNA TGTGCCAGCAGTTACGGAGGTCGACAAAAAGAGACCCAGTACTTC. Protein product: CASSYGGRQKETQYF.

This clone showed up just once. V usage is TRBV4-1 and J usage is TRBJ2-7, with D tentatively TRBD2 (6 bases). The CDR3 contains 16 residues. Germline V lookup: CDR1 MGHRA, CDR2 YSYEKL. The V gene lost 4 bases and the J gene lost 1 base, with 17 bases spanning the gap. CDR3 sequence: CASSPDGEDSSYEQYF. The CDR3 nucleotides read TGCGCCAGCAGCCCGGACGGGGAGGACTCTTCCTACGAGCAGTACTTC.

V and J are TRBV4-1 and TRBJ2-7; 9 positions match TRBD2. With V trimmed by 0 bases and J by 2 bases, 8 bases remained unmatched. The V gene's germline CDR1 is MGHRA and CDR2 YSYEKL. The length of the CDR3 is 17 residues. CDR3 sequence: CASSQDRGLADTYEQYF. CDR3 coding DNA: TGCGCCAGCAGCCAAGATCGGGGACTAGCTGATACCTACGAGCAGTACTTC.

The table lists this clone with a few counts. The chain carries TRBV9 and TRBJ2-5; 11 bases match TRBD2. With 0 bases clipped from V and 6 bases from J, the junction kept 7 bases outside the gene matches. The CDR3 has 16 amino acids. Germline loops: CDR1 SGDLS, CDR2 YYNGEE. The CDR3 bases are TGTGCCAGCAGCGTAGAAGCTAGCGGGAGGATAAAGACCCAGTACTTC. It codes for CASSVEASGRIKTQYF.

This chain joins TRBV7-9 and TRBJ2-3; TRBD2 aligns across 9 bases. CDR1 is SEHNR, CDR2 FQNEAQ, per germline (reference sequence). Trimming took 4 bases from V and 3 from J; bases not matched to a gene: 8. This CDR3 is built from 16 residues. The CDR3 bases are TGTGCCAGCAGCTCCGTTAGCGGGAGTAGGACAGATACGCAGTATTTT. Translation: CASSSVSGSRTDTQYF.

V and J are TRBV6-5 and TRBJ1-4; TRBD1 is a possible D gene (5 bases). Germline CDR1 and CDR2: MNHEY and SVGAGI. CDR3 length equals 12 residues. Trimming cost V 7 bases and J 7 bases, with 10 bases left between them. For the CDR3, the DNA is TGTGCCAGCAAAGGGGTTGGTGAAAAACTGTTTTTT. It codes for CASKGVGEKLFF.

The J gene is TRBJ2-7, the V gene TRBV14; TRBD2 is a possible D gene (5 bases). This CDR3 is 17 amino acids long. CDR1 is SGHDN and CDR2 is FVKESK in the germline V gene. V lost 0 bases and J 4 bases, leaving 19 bases between the germline ends. The CDR3 loop reads CASSQEKGRHTPYEQYF. For the CDR3, the DNA is TGTGCCAGCAGCCAAGAAAAAGGGAGACATACTCCGTACGAGCAGTACTTC.

The chain employs TRBV6-6 and TRBJ2-2; D perhaps matches TRBD1 (6 bases). The CDR3 has 15 residues. Germline CDR1 MNHNY, CDR2 SVGAGI (reference sequence). V was clipped by 6 bases and J by 4 bases, with 15 bases between them. For the CDR3, the DNA is TGTGCCAGCAGCTTACAGACAGGAGGCACCGGGGAGCTGTTTTTT. The encoded protein is CASSLQTGGTGELFF.

The V gene is TRBV10-3, the J gene TRBJ2-1, with D possibly being TRBD2 (6 bases). The CDR3 runs 15 residues. Germline-derived CDR1 and CDR2 are ENHRY and SYGVKD. V lost 3 bases, J lost 7 bases, and 16 bases lay in between. CDR3 amino acids: CAISDWDFGRNEQFF. The DNA for the CDR3 is TGTGCCATCAGTGATTGGGACTTTGGACGGAATGAGCAGTTCTTC.

This rearrangement joins TRBV7-9 to TRBJ2-7; 7 positions agree with TRBD2. The J segment lost 3 bases and the V segment lost 4 bases, leaving 3 bases of the junction unmatched. Germline CDR1 reads SEHNR; CDR2 reads FQNEAQ (reference sequence). The CDR3 sequence is 13 residues long. CDR3 amino acids: CASSSTSSYEQYF. In DNA form, the CDR3 reads TGTGCCAGCAGCTCGACTAGCAGCTACGAGCAGTACTTC. The full variable domain, in which reference TRBV7-9 and TRBJ2-7 provide the parts outside the CDR3, is DTGVSQNPRHKITKRGQNVTFRCDPISEHNRLYWYRQTLGQGPEFLTYFQNEAQLEKSRLLSDRFSAERPKGSFSTLEIQRTEQGDSAMYLCASSSTSSYEQYFGPGTRLTVT.

The chain carries TRBV4-2 and TRBJ2-3, with TRBD2 matching 8 bases. This CDR3 comprises 17 residues. Germline values: CDR1 LGHNA, CDR2 YNFKEQ. With V trimmed by 0 bases and J by 2 bases, 7 bases remained unmatched. The CDR3 spells CASSQDLSGVNTDTQYF. The CDR3 coding sequence is TGTGCCAGCAGCCAAGACCTTAGCGGGGTCAACACAGATACGCAGTATTTT.

CDR3 region: CAISGIDSGRSYNEQFF. As DNA, the CDR3 is TGTGCCATCAGTGGAATCGATAGCGGGAGGTCCTACAATGAGCAGTTCTTC. This sequence joins TRBV10-3 and TRBJ2-1; TRBD2 matches 10 bases. V shed 4 bases and J 1 base; nucleotides not matched to a gene: 7. CDR1 and CDR2 from the germline V gene are ENHRY and SYGVKD. CDR3 size: 17 residues.

The chain links TRBV28 to TRBJ2-2; 7 bases are shared with TRBD2. V lost 1 base and J lost 6; bases outside the gene matches: 11. The germline V gene encodes CDR1 MDHEN and CDR2 SYDVKM. The CDR3 is 17 residues long. CDR3: CASSLSSRAGEPGELFF. In DNA, the CDR3 is TGTGCCAGCAGTTTATCTTCTCGGGCGGGAGAGCCCGGGGAGCTGTTTTTT.